This T cell receptor (beta chain) was sequenced during a study of T-cell reconstitution after alpha-beta-depleted transplantation in children. Molecular barcoding with unique molecular identifiers was used for the TCRbeta library. TCRdb analysed the PCR reads with MiXCR anew, one entry per CDR3 protein. The table has a few hundred thousand distinct CDR3 sequences, over 20% seen once. Comment on this clonotype: Antigen: not known.

Germline values: CDR1 DFQATT, CDR2 SNEGSKA (reference sequence). V shed 5 bases and J shed 2 bases, with 13 bases lying between them. The CDR3 loop spans 14 amino acids. General study points: The origin of high day-60 TCRbeta diversity in some patients lay in surviving recipient T cells and thymic progenitors. By about two months after transplant, alpha-beta T cells reportedly arose from several hundred graft clones that had expanded. From newly produced T cells came most of the T-cell counts and diversity one year after transplant.

The J gene is TRBJ2-1, the V gene TRBV20-1, with a possible D match to TRBD2 (5 bases). The sample was PBMCs, taken before TCRalphabeta/CD19-depleted stem cell transplant. The sequence was collected from a girl aged 2 to 9 with Fanconi anemia, due to receive a stem cell transplant. The CDR3 reads CSAPDWSTYNEQFF. The CDR3 bases are TGCAGTGCTCCGGACTGGAGTACCTACAATGAGCAGTTCTTC.